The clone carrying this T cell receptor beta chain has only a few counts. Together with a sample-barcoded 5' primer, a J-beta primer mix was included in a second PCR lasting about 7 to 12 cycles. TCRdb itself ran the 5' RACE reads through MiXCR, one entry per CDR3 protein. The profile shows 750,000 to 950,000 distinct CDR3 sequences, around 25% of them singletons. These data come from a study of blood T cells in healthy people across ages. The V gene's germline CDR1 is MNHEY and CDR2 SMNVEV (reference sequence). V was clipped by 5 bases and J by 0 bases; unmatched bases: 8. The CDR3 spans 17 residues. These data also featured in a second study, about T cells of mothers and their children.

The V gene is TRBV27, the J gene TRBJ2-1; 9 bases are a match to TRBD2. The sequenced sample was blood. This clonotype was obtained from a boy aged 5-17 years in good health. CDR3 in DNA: TGTGCCAGCAGTGTTCTAGCGGGGCACAGCTCCTACAATGAGCAGTTCTTC. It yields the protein CASSVLAGHSSYNEQFF.